These 17 T cell receptor beta chains share one sample of origin, sequenced in a study of pediatric ulcerative colitis. During colonoscopy, one to two rectal pinch biopsies were collected. Clones were read by immunoSEQ multiplex PCR, and TCRdb kept only the in-frame ones, dropping some. The sample has roughly 49,000 clones, around 76% seen once; the top ten hold around 3.5%. The sequenced sample consisted of gut tissue. The source is a girl between 5 and 17 years old with moderate ulcerative colitis.

The chain joins TRBV29-1 to TRBJ1-4; D possibly corresponds to TRBD1 (5 bases). The length of the CDR3 is 14 residues. Germline CDR1 is SQVTM and CDR2 is ANQGSEA. The CDR3 sequence: CTAKGARDNEKLFF. In DNA form, the CDR3 reads TGCACCGCAAAAGGGGCCCGGGATAATGAAAAACTGTTTTTT.

The CDR3 DNA is TGTGCCAGCCGACGGGAAGGTAGCGGGGTCTACGAGCAGTACTTC. This sequence encodes CASRREGSGVYEQYF. The chain uses TRBV28 and TRBJ2-7; TRBD2 aligns across 8 bases. V lost 8 bases and J lost 3; bases outside the gene matches: 12. CDR3 length: 15 residues. Germline CDR1 and CDR2: MDHEN and SYDVKM.

This clone was recorded only once. The V and J genes are TRBV11-3 and TRBJ2-3; D remains ambiguous. V lost 2 bases to trimming and J lost 1 base, with 7 bases between them. Germline CDR1 is SGHNT and CDR2 is YENEEA. The CDR3 extends over 14 amino acids. The CDR3 spells CASSLNPGTDTQYF. The CDR3 coding sequence is TGTGCCAGCAGCTTAAATCCAGGCACAGATACGCAGTATTTT.

V and J are TRBV15 and TRBJ2-5, with D possibly TRBD2 on 5 matching bases. The germline CDR1 and CDR2 sequences are LNHNV and YYDKDF (reference sequence). The V end was cut by 1 base, the J end by 5 bases, with 11 bases between. The CDR3 totals 14 residues. The CDR3 sequence is CATSRASLLETQYF. The CDR3 region has the DNA TGTGCCACCAGCAGAGCTAGCCTGCTGGAGACCCAGTACTTC.

The chain couples TRBV7-6 to TRBJ2-5, with 7 bases aligning to TRBD1. Germline CDR1 and CDR2: SGHVS and FNYEAQ. The CDR3 runs to 13 residues. The ends lost 5 bases at V and 2 bases at J; junction bases unmatched: 2. The DNA for the CDR3 is TGTGCCAGCAGCCGGGACAGACAAGAGACCCAGTACTTC. It translates to CASSRDRQETQYF.

This clone was counted once. The chain uses TRBV5-6 and TRBJ2-5; D is tentatively TRBD1 or TRBD2 (5 bases each). Germline V gene sequence: CDR1 SGHDT, CDR2 YYEEEE. The length of the CDR3 is 16 residues. The ends were cut back, 4 bases at V and 4 bases at J, with 20 bases in the middle. The CDR3 DNA sequence: TGTGCCAGCAGCCCGGGCCATGTCAGGGACCGAGAGACCCAGTACTTC. Protein sequence: CASSPGHVRDRETQYF.

The V gene is TRBV5-4, the J gene TRBJ2-5; weak D call: TRBD2 (5 bases). Between the trimmed V and J ends, which lost 2 bases and 2 bases, there was a span of 19 bases. The V gene's germline CDR1 is SGHNT and CDR2 YYREEE (reference sequence). This CDR3 is 17 amino acids long. The CDR3 DNA follows: TGTGCCAGCAGCTTAAGCTCCGGGCGGGCAGAACAAGAGACCCAGTACTTC. Translation gives CASSLSSGRAEQETQYF.

J is TRBJ2-7 and V is TRBV11-2; 10 bases are a match to TRBD2. Germline V CDR1 and CDR2: SGHAT, FQNNGV. The CDR3 length is 15 residues. The trim removed 6 bases at V and 3 bases at J, leaving 8 bases unmatched. The CDR3 spells CASSFSGRMGYEQYF. The CDR3 coding sequence is TGTGCCAGCAGTTTTAGCGGGAGGATGGGCTACGAGCAGTACTTC.

The chain couples TRBV7-9 to TRBJ2-2; D might be TRBD2 (5 bases). V lost 4 bases and J 6 bases, leaving 12 bases between the germline ends. This CDR3 is built from 14 residues. From germline, CDR1 is SEHNR and CDR2 FQNEAQ (reference sequence). The CDR3 loop is CASSSTTRAGELFF. The CDR3 DNA reads TGTGCCAGCAGCTCGACTACCCGGGCCGGGGAGCTGTTTTTT. Full variable domain (remainder filled in from reference TRBV7-9 and TRBJ2-2): DTGVSQNPRHKITKRGQNVTFRCDPISEHNRLYWYRQTLGQGPEFLTYFQNEAQLEKSRLLSDRFSAERPKGSFSTLEIQRTEQGDSAMYLCASSSTTRAGELFFGEGSRLTVL.

In this sample, this clone turned up once. The chain recombines TRBV11-3 with TRBJ1-2; D is perhaps TRBD1 (6 bases). Looked up from germline, CDR1 is SGHNT and CDR2 is YENEEA. CDR3 length: 13 amino acids. Trimming removed 3 bases at V and 7 bases at J, with 12 bases between. The CDR3 nucleotides are TGTGCCAGCAGCTTGCCGGGGGGCTCTGGCTACACCTTC. Translating it yields CASSLPGGSGYTF.

The J gene is TRBJ1-1, the V gene TRBV5-1; tentatively, D is TRBD1 (6 bases). The CDR3 is 17 amino acids. CDR1 is SGHRS, CDR2 YFSETQ, per germline. Trimming shortened V by 1 base and J by 0 bases, and 16 bases separated the two germline ends. The CDR3, as DNA: TGCGCCAGCAGCTTGCCCCAGGGGCCTCGGTTGAACACTGAAGCTTTCTTT. It codes for CASSLPQGPRLNTEAFF.

The V gene is TRBV19, the J gene TRBJ2-1; 9 positions agree with TRBD2. The CDR3 contains 14 residues. CDR1 and CDR2 (germline): LNHDA, SQIVND (reference sequence). Trimming cost V 3 bases and J 9 bases; bases outside gene matches: 6. CDR3 bases: TGTGCCAGTAGTATTGTAGCGGGAGACCGTGAGCAGTTCTTC. Translation gives CASSIVAGDREQFF.

V and J are TRBV28 and TRBJ1-1, with D possibly being TRBD1 (6 bases). V lost 5 bases, J lost 7 bases, and 11 bases lay in between. Germline assignment: CDR1 MDHEN and CDR2 SYDVKM. The CDR3 covers 12 residues. The CDR3 nucleotides read TGTGCCAGCAGTACAGGGTCCTTTGAAGCTTTCTTT. It codes for CASSTGSFEAFF.

This chain connects TRBV5-3 to TRBJ1-1; D call uncertain. TRBV5-3 is placed among ORFs of uncertain function. The V gene lost 0 bases and the J gene lost 4 bases, with 13 bases spanning the gap. The CDR3 length is 15 residues. The CDR3 reads CARSLASEIGTEAFF. CDR3 sequence (DNA): TGTGCCAGAAGCTTGGCTTCAGAGATAGGCACTGAAGCTTTCTTT.

The chain has TRBV7-2 and TRBJ1-1; D call uncertain. The V end lost 8 bases, the J end lost 1 base, and 5 bases lay between the germline ends. Germline-derived CDR1 and CDR2 are SGHTA and FQGNSA. CDR3 length: 11 amino acids. CDR3 DNA: TGTGCCAGCGTAAGGAACACTGAAGCTTTCTTT. Amino acids: CASVRNTEAFF. Together with reference TRBV7-2 and TRBJ1-1, the CDR3 gives the full variable domain: GAGVSQSPSNKVTEKGKDVELRCDPISGHTALYWYRQSLGQGLEFLIYFQGNSAPDKSGLPSDRFSAERTGGSVSTLTIQRTQQEDSAVYLCASVRNTEAFFGQGTRLTVV.

The gene calls are TRBV7-3 and TRBJ2-5; 9 nucleotides line up with TRBD2. CDR1 SGHTA and CDR2 FQGTGA come from the germline V gene. The CDR3 sequence is 16 residues long. V lost 0 bases, J lost 2 bases, and 4 bases stayed unmatched. The CDR3 DNA follows: TGTGCCAGCAGCTTAACAGGGACTAGCAGACAAGAGACCCAGTACTTC. It encodes CASSLTGTSRQETQYF.

The chain employs TRBV6-6 and TRBJ1-2; D remains unclear. Germline V gene sequence: CDR1 MNHNY, CDR2 SVGAGI (reference sequence). V dropped 0 bases and J dropped 6 bases, with 5 bases sitting between them. The CDR3 sequence is 12 residues long. In nucleotides, the CDR3 is TGTGCCAGCAGTTACTCGCCCCATGGCTACACCTTC. Encoded protein: CASSYSPHGYTF.